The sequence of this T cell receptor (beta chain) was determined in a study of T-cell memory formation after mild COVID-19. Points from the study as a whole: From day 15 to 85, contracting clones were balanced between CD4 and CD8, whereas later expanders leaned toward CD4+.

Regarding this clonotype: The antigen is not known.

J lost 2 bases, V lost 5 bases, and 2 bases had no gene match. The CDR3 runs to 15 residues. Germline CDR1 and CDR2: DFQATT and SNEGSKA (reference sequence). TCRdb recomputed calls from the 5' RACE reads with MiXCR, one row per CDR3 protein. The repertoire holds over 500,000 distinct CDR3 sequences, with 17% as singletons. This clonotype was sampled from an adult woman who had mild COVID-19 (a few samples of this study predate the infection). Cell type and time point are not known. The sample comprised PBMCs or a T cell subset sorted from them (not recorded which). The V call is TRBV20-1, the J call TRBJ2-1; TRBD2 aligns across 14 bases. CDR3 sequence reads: CSAGTSGGPYNEQFF. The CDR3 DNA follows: TGCAGTGCTGGGACTAGCGGGGGCCCCTACAATGAGCAGTTCTTC.